The clone carrying this T cell receptor (beta chain) was found a few times. Its antigen is currently unknown. The source of the sample is a study of regulatory T cells in long-lasting Graves disease. Findings and limits, study-wide: Persistent disease favored TRBV28, TRBJ1-2 and TRBJ2-5. Accuracy may have suffered from the small sample size. Persistent Graves' patients possessed reduced TCR diversity relative to recently diagnosed ones.

Investigators prepared the TCR beta libraries by applying iRepertoire HTBI primers and Arm-PCR of CDR3 regions. A single record per CDR3 protein comes from TCRdb applying MiXCR to the multiplex PCR reads. The sample holds about 320,000 distinct CDR3 sequences; about a sixth are singletons and the top ten take less than 40%. Time point here: newly diagnosed GD, antithyroid drugs for less than 3 months. Scientists built the TCR library using RNA that was extracted from PBMCs. Germline V gene sequence: CDR1 SGHTA, CDR2 FQGNSA. This CDR3 has 15 residues. V was pared by 5 bases and J by 6 bases, with 8 bases of the junction left unmatched.

Sample: peripheral blood mononuclear cells (PBMCs), taken at new diagnosis, from a patient treated with antithyroid drugs. The chain is built from TRBV7-2 and TRBJ2-2, with 8 nucleotides matching TRBD1. The origin of this receptor is a female donor with Graves disease. CDR3 residues: CASSQQGVEAGELFF. CDR3 DNA: TGTGCCAGCAGCCAACAGGGGGTCGAGGCCGGGGAGCTGTTTTTT.